Following are 10 T cell receptor beta chains from one sample sequenced in a study of shared clonotypes between healthy human individuals. Here immunoSEQ multiplex PCR was the method, and the copy in TCRdb shows in-frame clones only, minus some. The data show roughly 1,100,000 clones, about 70% seen once. The source material was memory CD4+ T cells sorted from blood. The subset here: CD45RA-negative fraction. These receptors all come from a man younger than 35 in good health.

This clone was observed a handful of times. V gene TRBV28 combines with J gene TRBJ1-2; D remains ambiguous. The CDR3 is made up of 14 amino acids. Germline V gene sequence: CDR1 MDHEN, CDR2 SYDVKM. Trimming took 2 bases from V and 4 from J, leaving 11 bases between them. CDR3 in amino acids: CASSLTARIYGYTF. The CDR3 bases are TGTGCCAGCAGTTTAACCGCCAGAATCTATGGCTACACCTTC.

J is TRBJ1-3 and V is TRBV7-9, with 10 bases matching TRBD1. V lost 4 bases to trimming and J lost 0 bases; unmatched junction nucleotides: 6. The germline gives CDR1 SEHNR, CDR2 FQNEAQ (reference sequence). CDR3 length: 17 residues. CDR3 in amino acids: CASSWSGTGDSGNTIYF. CDR3 DNA: TGTGCCAGCAGCTGGTCCGGGACAGGGGACTCTGGAAACACCATATATTTT. Filled out from reference TRBV7-9 and TRBJ1-3, the complete variable domain reads DTGVSQNPRHKITKRGQNVTFRCDPISEHNRLYWYRQTLGQGPEFLTYFQNEAQLEKSRLLSDRFSAERPKGSFSTLEIQRTEQGDSAMYLCASSWSGTGDSGNTIYFGEGSWLTVV.

This sequence joins TRBV2 and TRBJ2-7; D uncertain. V was shortened by 1 base and J by 4 bases, with 5 bases between the two germline ends. Germline CDR1 SNHLY, CDR2 FYNNEI. The CDR3 consists of 12 residues. DNA for the CDR3: TGTGCCAGCAGTGAAGTGGTGTACGAGCAGTACTTC. It specifies CASSEVVYEQYF.

This clone was recorded only once. This chain links TRBV7-9 with TRBJ2-2, with TRBD2 matching over 8 bases. CDR3 length: 16 amino acids. Looked up from germline, CDR1 is SEHNR and CDR2 is FQNEAQ (reference sequence). V lost 4 bases, J lost 5 bases, and 9 bases stayed unmatched. The CDR3 DNA is TGTGCCAGCAGCTCCGCGGCGGGAGGTAGGACCGGGGAGCTGTTTTTT. This encodes CASSSAAGGRTGELFF.

This clone has only a few counts. As DNA, the CDR3 is TGTGCCAGCAGTCGACAGAACTATGGCTACACCTTC. The encoded protein is CASSRQNYGYTF. This rearrangement joins TRBV6-5 to TRBJ1-2; D perhaps matches TRBD1 (5 bases). V lost 5 bases and J 2 bases, leaving 6 bases between the germline ends. This CDR3 is built from 12 residues. Germline CDR1 and CDR2: MNHEY and SVGAGI.

V gene TRBV30 combines with J gene TRBJ1-6; D gene unclear. From germline, CDR1 is GTSNPN and CDR2 SVGIG (reference sequence). V gave up 2 bases and J gave up 7 bases, with 12 bases separating them. The CDR3 contains 14 residues. In DNA form, the CDR3 reads TGTGCCTGGAGTATCGACATATCCAATTCACCCCTCCACTTT. It yields the protein CAWSIDISNSPLHF.

This chain uses TRBV7-3 with TRBJ2-2, with D possibly being TRBD2 (6 bases). Germline CDR1 reads SGHTA; CDR2 reads FQGTGA. Trimming cost V 6 bases and J 4 bases, with 15 bases left between them. The CDR3 length is 15 residues. The CDR3 is CASSSTLEGTGELFF. The CDR3, as DNA: TGTGCCAGCAGTTCAACGTTGGAGGGCACCGGGGAGCTGTTTTTT.

This clone was recorded a few times. The chain links TRBV4-3 to TRBJ2-7; TRBD1 is a possible D gene (6 bases). The V end lost 1 base, the J end lost 1 base, and 14 bases lay between the germline ends. The CDR3 sequence is 16 residues long. CDR1 LGHNA and CDR2 YSLEER come from the germline V gene. The chain's CDR3 is CASSQGAGVVSYEQYF. CDR3 DNA sequence: TGCGCCAGCAGCCAAGGGGCAGGGGTGGTATCCTACGAGCAGTACTTC.

CDR3 sequence (DNA): TGTGCCAGCAGTTTCCGACGGAGTTCTAGCAATCAGCCCCAGCATTTT. It is translated as CASSFRRSSSNQPQHF. The chain couples TRBV28 to TRBJ1-5; D gene uncertain. From germline, CDR1 is MDHEN and CDR2 SYDVKM. V was trimmed by 3 bases and J by 0 bases, leaving 12 bases between them. The CDR3 has 16 amino acids.

This clone has just a few counts. This chain connects TRBV2 to TRBJ1-1; 10 nucleotides line up with TRBD1. The trim removed 3 bases at V and 5 bases at J, leaving 6 bases unmatched. Germline V CDR1 and CDR2: SNHLY, FYNNEI. This CDR3 spans 15 amino acids. The CDR3: CASSDDRGRGTEAFF. CDR3 in DNA: TGTGCCAGCAGTGACGACAGGGGGCGAGGGACTGAAGCTTTCTTT.